These 32 T cell receptor beta chains originate from one sample sequenced in a study of vaccination effects on CD4 cells after COVID-19. In the ViraFEST assay, antigen-specific CD4+ clonotypes were identified by expansion after peptide-pool stimulation. When around nine days of culture had elapsed, CD4+ T cells were isolated. All study participants received two doses of BNT162b2 or mRNA-1273 vaccine. The assay was immunoSEQ multiplex PCR, and TCRdb's table has in-frame clones only and misses some. Of fewer than 40,000 clones listed, approximately 84% are singletons. The antigens for these receptors are not known. Sample: CD4+ T cells from PBMCs cultured with HCoV-NL63 spike peptides, taken after COVID-19 vaccination. The receptors derive from a human donor who received a COVID-19 vaccine. Some clones in this sample may be carry-over from other donors' samples.

The genes are TRBV7-9 and TRBJ1-1, with D tentatively TRBD1 (5 bases). V was pared by 5 bases and J by 0 bases, with 7 bases between. This CDR3 region has 13 residues. CDR1 is SEHNR, CDR2 FQNEAQ, per germline (reference sequence). The CDR3 coding sequence is TGTGCCAGCAGCCGACAGCTGAACACTGAAGCTTTCTTT. As protein: CASSRQLNTEAFF.

This chain joins TRBV7-2 and TRBJ1-3, with D unresolved. The length of the CDR3 is 15 residues. Germline V gene lookup returns CDR1 SGHTA and CDR2 FQGNSA. Trimming pared 2 bases from V and 2 bases from J, leaving 10 bases between. For the CDR3, the DNA is TGTGCCAGCAGCTTAAACCCCGCGCCTGGAAACACCATATATTTT. This codes for CASSLNPAPGNTIYF.

The chain combines TRBV2 with TRBJ1-4; D is possibly TRBD1 (6 bases). CDR1 is SNHLY and CDR2 is FYNNEI in the germline V gene. V was pared by 11 bases and J by 5 bases, with 15 bases between. The CDR3 is 13 amino acids. The chain's CDR3 is CAGRADRNEKLFF. The CDR3 DNA sequence: TGTGCCGGAAGGGCGGACAGAAATGAAAAACTGTTTTTT.

The gene calls are TRBV20-1 and TRBJ2-3; D is tentatively TRBD1 or TRBD2 (5 bases each). The germline gives CDR1 DFQATT, CDR2 SNEGSKA (reference sequence). Trimming shortened V by 3 bases and J by 6 bases, and 19 bases separated the two germline ends. The CDR3 spans 15 residues. In DNA form, the CDR3 reads TGCAGTGCTAGTCTGGGACCCTCTTCTTGGGATACGCAGTATTTT. Its protein is CSASLGPSSWDTQYF.

The chain carries TRBV19 and TRBJ2-5; TRBD2 agrees at 7 bases. Germline-derived CDR1 and CDR2 are LNHDA and SQIVND (reference sequence). The CDR3 sequence is 13 residues long. V shed 6 bases and J 3 bases; nucleotides not matched to a gene: 4. The CDR3 DNA is TGTGCCAGTAGGAGCGGGGCAGAAGAGACCCAGTACTTC. This gives the protein CASRSGAEETQYF. Drawing the rest from reference TRBV19 and TRBJ2-5, the complete variable domain is DGGITQSPKYLFRKEGQNVTLSCEQNLNHDAMYWYRQDPGQGLRLIYYSQIVNDFQKGDIAEGYSVSREKKESFPLTVTSAQKNPTAFYLCASRSGAEETQYFGPGTRLLVL.

The genes are TRBV5-4 and TRBJ2-2; 9 bases map to TRBD1. Germline values: CDR1 SGHNT, CDR2 YYREEE (reference sequence). The V gene end was trimmed by 4 bases and the J gene end by 5 bases; junction bases not matched to a gene: 6. CDR3 length: 15 amino acids. CDR3 amino acids: CASSKSTGGTGELFF. For the CDR3, the DNA is TGTGCCAGCAGCAAGTCGACAGGGGGTACCGGGGAGCTGTTTTTT.

V gene TRBV28 combines with J gene TRBJ1-3, with unresolved D. Germline V CDR1 and CDR2: MDHEN, SYDVKM. This CDR3 spans 16 amino acids. V shed 1 base and J shed 0 bases, with 10 bases lying between them. This chain's CDR3 is CASSLYSSSSGNTIYF. The CDR3 nucleotides are TGTGCCAGCAGTTTATATTCAAGTAGCTCTGGAAACACCATATATTTT. Based on the CDR3 plus reference TRBV28 and TRBJ1-3, the full variable domain is DVKVTQSSRYLVKRTGEKVFLECVQDMDHENMFWYRQDPGLGLRLIYFSYDVKMKEKGDIPEGYSVSREKKERFSLILESASTNQTSMYLCASSLYSSSSGNTIYFGEGSWLTVV.

The gene calls are TRBV7-2 and TRBJ2-3; D possibly corresponds to TRBD2 (6 bases). CDR1 and CDR2 from the germline V gene are SGHTA and FQGNSA. CDR3 length: 16 amino acids. Between the trimmed V and J ends, which lost 5 bases and 3 bases, there was a span of 18 bases. The CDR3 DNA reads as TGTGCCAGCAGCCCAGGATGGGGGGTGATGACAGATACGCAGTATTTT. This encodes CASSPGWGVMTDTQYF.

There are a few counts of this clone. The chain carries TRBV27 and TRBJ2-7; D is uncertain. Germline CDR1 is MNHEY and CDR2 is SMNVEV (reference sequence). Trimming left V 3 bases short and J 7 bases short, with 13 bases between. The CDR3 spans 13 residues. CDR3 sequence: CASSFGPKREQYV. In DNA form, the CDR3 reads TGTGCCAGCAGTTTCGGGCCTAAAAGGGAGCAGTACGTC.

This chain links TRBV5-4 with TRBJ2-3; D possibly matches TRBD1 or TRBD2 (5 bases each). Trimming cost V 4 bases and J 0 bases, with 12 bases left between them. This CDR3 is 15 amino acids long. Germline lookup yields CDR1 SGHNT and CDR2 YYREEE (reference sequence). As DNA, the CDR3 is TGTGCCAGCAGCCTAACCAGGGAGAGCACAGATACGCAGTATTTT. Translation: CASSLTRESTDTQYF. Full variable domain (rest looked up from reference TRBV5-4 and TRBJ2-3): ETGVTQSPTHLIKTRGQQVTLRCSSQSGHNTVSWYQQALGQGPQFIFQYYREEENGRGNFPPRFSGLQFPNYSSELNVNALELDDSALYLCASSLTRESTDTQYFGPGTRLTVL.

V is TRBV2 and J is TRBJ2-6; 7 nucleotides agree with TRBD1. V was pared by 7 bases and J by 1 base, with 4 bases of the junction left unmatched. The CDR3 has 15 residues. From germline, CDR1 is SNHLY and CDR2 FYNNEI. In nucleotides, the CDR3 is TGTGCCAGCACTCCGGACAGGTCTGGGGCCAACGTCCTGACTTTC. Protein: CASTPDRSGANVLTF.

V gene TRBV2 combines with J gene TRBJ1-5; no definite D call. The V and J ends lost 4 bases and 0 bases respectively, with 13 bases between them. Germline CDR1 is SNHLY and CDR2 is FYNNEI. This CDR3 has 16 residues. In DNA, the CDR3 is TGTGCCAGCAGTGGACCCGTCACGTATAGCAATCAGCCCCAGCATTTT. Protein: CASSGPVTYSNQPQHF. The full variable domain, with the rest looked up from reference TRBV2 and TRBJ1-5, is EPEVTQTPSHQVTQMGQEVILRCVPISNHLYFYWYRQILGQKVEFLVSFYNNEISEKSEIFDDQFSVERPDGSNFTLKIRSTKLEDSAMYFCASSGPVTYSNQPQHFGDGTRLSIL.

The chain combines TRBV24-1 with TRBJ2-5; D call uncertain. The CDR3 has 15 amino acids. CDR1 is KGHDR and CDR2 is SFDVKD in the germline V gene. Trimming pared 3 bases from V and 5 bases from J, leaving 15 bases between. This chain's CDR3 is CATSDPLTPVETQYF. In DNA form, the CDR3 reads TGTGCCACCAGTGATCCCCTGACTCCGGTCGAGACCCAGTACTTC.

This chain links TRBV19 with TRBJ1-1; no firm D call. The CDR3 loop spans 15 amino acids. The ends were cut back, 0 bases at V and 10 bases at J, with 18 bases in the middle. The V gene's germline CDR1 is LNHDA and CDR2 SQIVND (reference sequence). The CDR3 DNA follows: TGTGCCAGTAGTATAGATCGGCGGCAGCTGGTTGGAGCTTTCTTT. It translates to CASSIDRRQLVGAFF.

The genes are TRBV7-3 and TRBJ1-1; 10 bases align to TRBD1. V shed 5 bases and J 1 base; nucleotides not matched to a gene: 4. CDR1 and CDR2 (germline): SGHTA, FQGTGA. This CDR3 contains 15 residues. CDR3 bases: TGTGCCAGCAGCATGGGACAGGGGACGAACACTGAAGCTTTCTTT. Amino acids: CASSMGQGTNTEAFF.

This clone was seen a single time. The chain employs TRBV28 and TRBJ1-4; D is unresolved. Trimming shortened V by 3 bases and J by 6 bases, and 14 bases separated the two germline ends. The CDR3 covers 15 residues. CDR1 MDHEN and CDR2 SYDVKM come from the germline V gene. As DNA, the CDR3 is TGTGCCAGCAGTTTCGGTGGAAGCGGGTATGAAAAACTGTTTTTT. Residues: CASSFGGSGYEKLFF.

The rearrangement joins TRBV30 to TRBJ1-2, with D tentatively TRBD1 (6 bases). The CDR3 totals 13 residues. V lost 0 bases, J lost 4 bases, and 9 bases lay in between. Per germline, CDR1 GTSNPN and CDR2 SVGIG (reference sequence). CDR3 coding DNA: TGTGCCTGGAGTGTATCCAGGGGCTATGGCTACACCTTC. Protein product: CAWSVSRGYGYTF.

The chain couples TRBV7-6 to TRBJ2-1; 11 positions match TRBD2. The V segment lost 5 bases and the J segment 8 bases; nucleotides outside the gene matches: 14. Germline CDR1 is SGHVS and CDR2 is FNYEAQ. The CDR3 runs to 17 residues. CDR3 amino acids: CASSLRPSGGPRYEQFF. CDR3 nucleotide sequence: TGTGCCAGCAGCCTTCGTCCTAGCGGGGGGCCTAGGTATGAGCAGTTCTTC.

Written as DNA, the CDR3 is TGTGCCAGCACCGGGACAGGGTCCTACGAGCAGTACGTC. It translates to CASTGTGSYEQYV. V gene TRBV5-6 combines with J gene TRBJ2-7; 9 bases align to TRBD1. Germline CDR1 SGHDT, CDR2 YYEEEE. This CDR3 contains 13 residues. Unmatched junction bases numbered 2, after V lost 6 bases and J lost 1 base.

The CDR3 coding sequence is TGTGCCAGCAGTCCCTTCCTTGGGGGGAACACTGAAGCTTTCTTT. As protein: CASSPFLGGNTEAFF. This chain connects TRBV27 to TRBJ1-1; weak D call: TRBD1 (5 bases). The CDR3 has 15 amino acids. From germline, CDR1 is MNHEY and CDR2 SMNVEV (reference sequence). The V gene lost 5 bases and the J gene lost 1 base, with 14 bases spanning the gap.

V usage is TRBV12-5 and J usage is TRBJ1-1, with 8 positions matching TRBD1. The CDR3 spans 16 residues. The J segment lost 6 bases and the V segment lost 4 bases, leaving 13 bases of the junction unmatched. Germline V gene sequence: CDR1 LGHNT, CDR2 FRNRAP. CDR3 sequence reads: CASGSRPGGTLSEAFF. In DNA form, the CDR3 reads TGTGCTAGTGGTTCTCGCCCAGGGGGCACGCTCTCTGAAGCTTTCTTT. Full variable domain (missing parts from reference TRBV12-5 and TRBJ1-1): DARVTQTPRHKVTEMGQEVTMRCQPILGHNTVFWYRQTMMQGLELLAYFRNRAPLDDSGMPKDRFSAEMPDATLATLKIQPSEPRDSAVYFCASGSRPGGTLSEAFFGQGTRLTVV.

The chain employs TRBV2 and TRBJ2-1, with D possibly TRBD1 on 5 matching bases. The CDR3 has 14 amino acids. V lost 0 bases and J lost 6, with 9 bases in between. CDR1 is SNHLY, CDR2 FYNNEI, per germline. In DNA, the CDR3 is TGTGCCAGCAGTGAAGCGTGGCAGGGCAATGAGCAGTTCTTC. Amino acids: CASSEAWQGNEQFF.

The chain carries TRBV7-3 and TRBJ1-1; D is unresolved. The germline V gene has CDR1 SGHTA and CDR2 FQGTGA. The CDR3 loop spans 13 amino acids. Trimming stripped 1 base from V and 2 bases from J, with 5 bases between. In DNA form, the CDR3 reads TGTGCCAGCAGCTTAAACAGAAACACTGAAGCTTTCTTT. This encodes CASSLNRNTEAFF.

The V gene is TRBV2, the J gene TRBJ2-1; D may be TRBD1 or TRBD2 (5 bases each). There are 15 residues in the CDR3. The V and J ends lost 8 bases and 0 bases respectively, with 14 bases between them. From germline, CDR1 is SNHLY and CDR2 FYNNEI. CDR3: CASSWDRSSYNEQFF. DNA of the CDR3: TGTGCCAGCTCCTGGGACCGGTCCTCCTACAATGAGCAGTTCTTC.

The V call is TRBV5-1, the J call TRBJ2-4; perhaps TRBD2 as D (6 bases). This CDR3 comprises 20 residues. The V gene's germline CDR1 is SGHRS and CDR2 YFSETQ. V was pared by 4 bases and J by 3 bases, with 29 bases between. This CDR3 is CASSRRAALGTGVGKNIQYF. For the CDR3, the DNA is TGCGCCAGCAGCCGGAGGGCCGCTTTGGGGACGGGGGTTGGCAAAAACATTCAGTACTTC.

The chain couples TRBV2 to TRBJ2-3; D is possibly TRBD2 (6 bases). CDR1 is SNHLY, CDR2 FYNNEI, per germline. V was clipped by 9 bases and J by 1 base, with 17 bases between them. CDR3 length: 15 amino acids. CDR3: CASRSDGGGTDTQYF. The CDR3 nucleotides read TGTGCCAGTAGGTCTGACGGGGGTGGCACAGATACGCAGTATTTT.

The chain recombines TRBV7-2 with TRBJ2-3; tentatively, D is TRBD2 (5 bases). Germline V CDR1 and CDR2: SGHTA, FQGNSA. CDR3 length equals 14 residues. The germline V and J ends were trimmed by 5 bases and 2 bases, with 11 bases remaining between them. CDR3 DNA sequence: TGTGCCAGCAGCCCGGACTCCTTCACAGATACGCAGTATTTT. Translating it yields CASSPDSFTDTQYF.

A single count supports this clone. The rearrangement uses TRBV5-1 and TRBJ1-5; 9 nucleotides agree with TRBD1. The V gene's germline CDR1 is SGHRS and CDR2 YFSETQ. Unmatched junction bases numbered 4, after V lost 2 bases and J lost 4 bases. The CDR3 runs to 15 residues. The CDR3 DNA follows: TGCGCCAGCAGCTTTGATGGACAGGGGAATCAGCCCCAGCATTTT. Translation gives CASSFDGQGNQPQHF. The full variable domain, in which reference TRBV5-1 and TRBJ1-5 provide the parts outside the CDR3, is KAGVTQTPRYLIKTRGQQVTLSCSPISGHRSVSWYQQTPGQGLQFLFEYFSETQRNKGNFPGRFSGRQFSNSRSEMNVSTLELGDSALYLCASSFDGQGNQPQHFGDGTRLSIL.

This chain joins TRBV4-1 and TRBJ1-2; D uncertain. This CDR3 has 13 residues. Per germline, CDR1 MGHRA and CDR2 YSYEKL. The V and J ends lost 0 bases and 2 bases respectively, with 4 bases between them. CDR3 protein: CASSQEQNYGYTF. DNA for the CDR3: TGCGCCAGCAGCCAAGAACAGAACTATGGCTACACCTTC.

CDR3 in DNA: TGTGCCAGCAGTCGTAGCGGGGCAGAGACCCAGTACTTC. Translating gives CASSRSGAETQYF. The chain carries TRBV6-5 and TRBJ2-5; 8 nucleotides line up with TRBD2. This CDR3 region has 13 residues. CDR1 and CDR2 from the germline V gene are MNHEY and SVGAGI. With V trimmed by 5 bases and J by 4 bases, 3 bases remained unmatched.

On this clone itself: The same CDR3 is also encoded by other DNA sequences in this sample. V is TRBV18 and J is TRBJ1-1; TRBD1 matches 7 bases. CDR3 size: 14 residues. Germline V gene data show CDR1 as KGHSH and CDR2 as LQKENI. V dropped 1 base and J dropped 1; count of bases not matched to a gene: 0. CDR3 protein: CASSPQGANTEAFF. CDR3 DNA: TGTGCCAGCTCACCACAGGGGGCGAACACTGAAGCTTTCTTT.

This clone came up a few times. The chain combines TRBV7-3 with TRBJ2-5, with a possible D match to TRBD1 (5 bases). Germline CDR1 SGHTA, CDR2 FQGTGA. The CDR3 has 13 amino acids. Trimming pared 5 bases from V and 5 bases from J, leaving 12 bases between. The CDR3 sequence is CASSKGSGETQYF. CDR3 nucleotide sequence: TGTGCCAGCAGCAAGGGTTCAGGGGAGACCCAGTACTTC. The variable domain in full, with the rest retrieved from reference TRBV7-3 and TRBJ2-5, is GAGVSQTPSNKVTEKGKYVELRCDPISGHTALYWYRQSLGQGPEFLIYFQGTGAADDSGLPNDRFFAVRPEGSVSTLKIQRTERGDSAVYLCASSKGSGETQYFGPGTRLLVL.